These 6 T cell receptor beta chains share one sample of origin, sequenced in a study of beta chain features in type 1 diabetes. The entirety of the isolated RNA underwent reverse transcription, so expressed TCRB transcripts were sequenced. TCRdb keeps only in-frame clones here, not all; method: immunoSEQ multiplex PCR. The data show about 210,000 clones, approximately 10% seen once. Material: central memory CD4+ T cells from blood. All receptors derive from a man younger than 35 in good health.

This clone was seen a few times. The gene calls are TRBV27 and TRBJ2-7; maybe TRBD2 (5 bases). The CDR3 length is 13 residues. V lost 6 bases and J 3 bases, leaving 12 bases between the germline ends. Germline lookup yields CDR1 MNHEY and CDR2 SMNVEV (reference sequence). The CDR3 region is CASRGSAYYEQYF. CDR3 nucleotide sequence: TGTGCCAGCAGGGGTAGCGCGTACTACGAGCAGTACTTC.

This clone was counted ten times or more. The rearrangement uses TRBV30 and TRBJ1-2; unclear D gene. Germline V CDR1 and CDR2: GTSNPN, SVGIG (reference sequence). V was cut by 2 bases and J by 8 bases, with 15 bases left in between. CDR3 length: 13 residues. The CDR3 sequence: CAWSLERTKGYTF. As DNA, the CDR3 is TGTGCCTGGAGTCTGGAGAGAACTAAGGGCTACACCTTC. The full variable domain, in which reference TRBV30 and TRBJ1-2 provide the parts outside the CDR3, is SQTIHQWPATLVQPVGSPLSLECTVEGTSNPNLYWYRQAAGRGLQLLFYSVGIGQISSEVPQNLSASRPQDRQFILSSKKLLLSDSGFYLCAWSLERTKGYTFGSGTRLTVV.

The V and J genes are TRBV27 and TRBJ1-4, with D possibly being TRBD1 (5 bases). The germline V gene encodes CDR1 MNHEY and CDR2 SMNVEV (reference sequence). V shed 3 bases and J shed 4 bases, with 18 bases lying between them. This CDR3 region has 17 residues. CDR3 sequence reads: CASSFKGHGRFNEKLFF. The CDR3 nucleotides are TGTGCCAGCAGTTTTAAAGGACACGGACGGTTTAATGAAAAACTGTTTTTT. Drawing the rest from reference TRBV27 and TRBJ1-4, the complete variable domain is EAQVTQNPRYLITVTGKKLTVTCSQNMNHEYMSWYRQDPGLGLRQIYYSMNVEVTDKGDVPEGYKVSRKEKRNFPLILESPSPNQTSLYFCASSFKGHGRFNEKLFFGSGTQLSVL.

Turning to this clone: A junction end diverges from the germline sequence, so it may reflect a read error. The CDR3 region has the DNA TGCAGCGTAGAAGGTACGGGGCGAGGGAACCAAGAGACCCAGTACTTC. The encoded protein is CSVEGTGRGNQETQYF. V usage is TRBV29-1 and J usage is TRBJ2-5; D tentatively fits TRBD1 or TRBD2 (5 bases each). The CDR3 runs 16 residues. Germline CDR1 is SQVTM and CDR2 is ANQGSEA.

This clone showed up just a few times. A read error is possible here, since a much larger clone lies one base away. V is TRBV6-1 and J is TRBJ2-1, with 9 bases that match TRBD2. This CDR3 is 15 amino acids long. The V gene's germline CDR1 is MNHNS and CDR2 SASEGT. V dropped 6 bases and J dropped 3; count of bases not matched to a gene: 6. Here the CDR3 reads CASSPGTSSYNEQFF. CDR3 sequence (DNA): TGTGCCAGCAGCCCCGGGACTAGCAGCTACAATGAGCAGTTCTTC.

This clone has only a few counts. A read error may account for a junction end that differs from germline. The chain employs TRBV30 and TRBJ2-7; possibly TRBD1 or TRBD2 for D (5 bases each). The CDR3 runs to 14 residues. The V gene's germline CDR1 is GTSNPN and CDR2 SVGIG (reference sequence). The CDR3 coding sequence is TGTGCCTGGAGAGGTGCAGGGAGCCTCTACGGGCAGTACTTC. As protein: CAWRGAGSLYGQYF.